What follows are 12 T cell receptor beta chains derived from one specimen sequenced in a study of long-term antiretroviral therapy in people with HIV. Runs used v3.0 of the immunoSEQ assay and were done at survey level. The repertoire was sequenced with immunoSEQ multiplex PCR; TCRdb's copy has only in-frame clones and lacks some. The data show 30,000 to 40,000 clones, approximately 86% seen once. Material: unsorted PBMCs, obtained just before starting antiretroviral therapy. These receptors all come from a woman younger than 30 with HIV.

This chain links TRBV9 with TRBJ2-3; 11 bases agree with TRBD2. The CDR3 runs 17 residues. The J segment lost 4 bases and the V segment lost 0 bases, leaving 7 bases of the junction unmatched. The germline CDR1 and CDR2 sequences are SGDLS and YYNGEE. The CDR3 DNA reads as TGTGCCAGCAGCGTAGGGGGTAGCGGGAGGGGCTCAGATACGCAGTATTTT. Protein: CASSVGGSGRGSDTQYF.

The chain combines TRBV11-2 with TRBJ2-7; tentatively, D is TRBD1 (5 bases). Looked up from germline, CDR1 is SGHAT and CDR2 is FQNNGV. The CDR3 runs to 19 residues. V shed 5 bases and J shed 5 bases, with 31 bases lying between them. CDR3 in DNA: TGTGCCAGCAGCACCTCTAGACAGAGGTACGCGGCCACCCTCCACGAGCAGTACTTC. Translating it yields CASSTSRQRYAATLHEQYF.

CDR3 residues: CASSLPDEKLFF. CDR3 sequence (DNA): TGTGCCAGCAGCTTACCGGATGAAAAACTGTTTTTT. The chain combines TRBV7-9 with TRBJ1-4; D ambiguous. CDR3 length: 12 residues. Trimming cost V 2 bases and J 6 bases, with 4 bases left between them. Germline lookup yields CDR1 SEHNR and CDR2 FQNEAQ (reference sequence).

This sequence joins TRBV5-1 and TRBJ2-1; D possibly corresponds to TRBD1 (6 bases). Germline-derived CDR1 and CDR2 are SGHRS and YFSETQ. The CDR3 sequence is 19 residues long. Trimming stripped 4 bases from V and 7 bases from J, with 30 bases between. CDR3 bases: TGCGCCAGCAGCCTCCCAATCCGACAGGACCCCATCAGGGAGAATGAGCAGTTCTTC. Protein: CASSLPIRQDPIRENEQFF.

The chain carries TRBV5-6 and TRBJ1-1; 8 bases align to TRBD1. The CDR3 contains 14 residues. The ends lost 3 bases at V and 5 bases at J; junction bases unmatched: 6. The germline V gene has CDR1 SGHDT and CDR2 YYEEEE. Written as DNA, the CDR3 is TGTGCCAGCAGCTCTGACAGGGGTACGACTGAAGCTTTCTTT. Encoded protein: CASSSDRGTTEAFF.

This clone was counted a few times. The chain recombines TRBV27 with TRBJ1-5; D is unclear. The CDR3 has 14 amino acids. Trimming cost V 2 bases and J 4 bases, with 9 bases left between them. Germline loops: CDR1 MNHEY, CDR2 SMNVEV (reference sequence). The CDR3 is CASSLARTNQPQHF. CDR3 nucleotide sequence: TGTGCCAGCAGTTTAGCCAGGACTAATCAGCCCCAGCATTTT.

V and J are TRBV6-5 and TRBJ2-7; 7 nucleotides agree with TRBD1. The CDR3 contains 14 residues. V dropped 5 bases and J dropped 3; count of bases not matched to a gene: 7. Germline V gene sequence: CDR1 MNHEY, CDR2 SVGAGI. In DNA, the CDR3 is TGTGCCAGCAGTCTCGGACAGGAGAACTACGAGCAGTACTTC. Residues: CASSLGQENYEQYF.

Written as DNA, the CDR3 is TGTGCCAGCAGGTCTTCACTAGCGGGAGCGCCGGTTGATACGCAGTATTTT. Its protein product is CASRSSLAGAPVDTQYF. The chain carries TRBV7-3 and TRBJ2-3, with 11 nucleotides matching TRBD2. Germline assignment: CDR1 SGHTA and CDR2 FQGTGA. The CDR3 length is 17 residues. Trimming removed 6 bases from V and 6 bases from J; junction bases left unmatched: 14.

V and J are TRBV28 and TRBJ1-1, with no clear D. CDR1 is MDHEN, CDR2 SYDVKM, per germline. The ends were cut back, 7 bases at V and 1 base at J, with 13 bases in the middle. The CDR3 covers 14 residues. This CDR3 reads CASKGRTGNTEAFF. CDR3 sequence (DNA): TGTGCCAGCAAGGGCCGAACCGGGAACACTGAAGCTTTCTTT.

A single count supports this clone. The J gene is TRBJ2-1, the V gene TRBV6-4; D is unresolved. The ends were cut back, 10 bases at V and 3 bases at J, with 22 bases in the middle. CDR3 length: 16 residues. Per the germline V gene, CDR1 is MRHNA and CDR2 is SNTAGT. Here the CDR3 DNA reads TGTGCCACCCAAGAGCGTCCAGCACCCAACTACAATGAGCAGTTCTTC. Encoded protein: CATQERPAPNYNEQFF.

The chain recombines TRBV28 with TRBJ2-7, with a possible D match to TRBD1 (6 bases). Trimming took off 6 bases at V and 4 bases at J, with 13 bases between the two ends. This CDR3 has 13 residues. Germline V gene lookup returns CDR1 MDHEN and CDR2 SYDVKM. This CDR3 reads CASRSGTRYEQYF. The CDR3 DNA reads TGTGCCAGCAGATCCGGGACACGTTACGAGCAGTACTTC.

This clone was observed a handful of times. CDR3 residues: CASSVEGASSYEQYF. The DNA for the CDR3 is TGTGCCAGCAGTGTTGAGGGAGCGAGCTCCTACGAGCAGTACTTC. V and J are TRBV6-1 and TRBJ2-7, with D tentatively TRBD2 (5 bases). CDR3 length: 15 amino acids. Trimming stripped 4 bases from V and 0 bases from J, with 13 bases between. CDR1 and CDR2 (germline): MNHNS, SASEGT.